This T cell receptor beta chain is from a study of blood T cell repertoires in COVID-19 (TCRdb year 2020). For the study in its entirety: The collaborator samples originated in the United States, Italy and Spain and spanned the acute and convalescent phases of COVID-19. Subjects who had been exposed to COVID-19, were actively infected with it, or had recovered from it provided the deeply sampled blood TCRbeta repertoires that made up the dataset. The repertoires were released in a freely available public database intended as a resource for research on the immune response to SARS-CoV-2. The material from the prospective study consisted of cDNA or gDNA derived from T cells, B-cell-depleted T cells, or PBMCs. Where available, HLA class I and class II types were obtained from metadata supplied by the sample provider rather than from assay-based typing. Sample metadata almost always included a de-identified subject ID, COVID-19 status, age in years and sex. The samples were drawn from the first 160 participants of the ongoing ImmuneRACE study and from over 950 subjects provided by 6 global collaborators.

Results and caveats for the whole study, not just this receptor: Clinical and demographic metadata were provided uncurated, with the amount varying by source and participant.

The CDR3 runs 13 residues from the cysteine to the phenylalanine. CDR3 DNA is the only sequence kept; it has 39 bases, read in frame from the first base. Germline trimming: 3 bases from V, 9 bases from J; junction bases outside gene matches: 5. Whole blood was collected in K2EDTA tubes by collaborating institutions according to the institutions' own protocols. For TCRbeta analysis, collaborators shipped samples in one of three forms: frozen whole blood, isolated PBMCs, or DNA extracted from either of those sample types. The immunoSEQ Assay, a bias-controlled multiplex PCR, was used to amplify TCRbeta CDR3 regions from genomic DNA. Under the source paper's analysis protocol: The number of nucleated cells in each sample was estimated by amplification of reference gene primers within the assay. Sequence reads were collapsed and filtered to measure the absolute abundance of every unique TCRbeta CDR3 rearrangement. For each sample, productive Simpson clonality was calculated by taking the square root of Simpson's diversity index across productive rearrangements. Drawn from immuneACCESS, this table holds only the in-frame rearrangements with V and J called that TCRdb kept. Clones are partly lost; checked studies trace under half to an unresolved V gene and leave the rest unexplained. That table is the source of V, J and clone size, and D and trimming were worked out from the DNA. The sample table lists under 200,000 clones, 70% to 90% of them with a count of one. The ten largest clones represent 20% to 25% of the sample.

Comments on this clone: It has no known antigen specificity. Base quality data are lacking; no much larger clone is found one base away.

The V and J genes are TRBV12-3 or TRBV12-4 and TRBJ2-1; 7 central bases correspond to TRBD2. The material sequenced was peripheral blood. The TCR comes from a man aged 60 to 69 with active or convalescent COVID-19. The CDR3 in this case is CASSFRREGEQFF. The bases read TGTGCCAGCAGTTTTCGGAGGGAGGGTGAGCAGTTCTTC.